The clone carrying this TCR beta chain was counted a single time. Its antigen is unknown. The junction and the germline gene differ at one end; a read error may be behind it. Extraction of RNA together with DNA used roughly 20-33 mg of unsorted bulk tissue. Each individual tumor supplied samples from five separate regions. Tumor samples all exceeded 90% viable tumor cells. The sample belongs to a study of tumor-infiltrating lymphocytes in primary liver carcinoma. Study observations and caveats: Pairs of tumor regions overlapped more than tumor-adjacent and tumor-blood pairs did.

Total RNA amounting to about 520 ng was the source from which TCR beta cDNA was made with a constant-region primer. Slightly modified ARM-PCR with three nested multiplex PCR rounds yielded TCR beta libraries. A C-beta reverse primer was combined with TRBV1-TRBV30 forward primers in the first two PCR rounds, and each round had about 10 cycles. TCRdb recomputed calls from the multiplex PCR reads with MiXCR, one row per CDR3 protein. The sample has about 190,000 distinct CDR3 sequences, around four fifths seen once; the top ten hold around 18%. Germline CDR1 and CDR2: SQVTM and ANQGSEA. The CDR3 covers 14 residues.

The chain is built from TRBV29-1 and TRBJ2-5; 8 bases fit TRBD1. Input material: tumor tissue from primary liver carcinoma. This TCR came from a man in his forties with primary liver carcinoma and hepatitis B virus infection. The CDR3 protein is CSVGNGQGQDTQYF. As DNA, the CDR3 is TGCAGCGTTGGTAACGGACAGGGCCAAGACACCCAGTACTTC. Combining the CDR3 with reference TRBV29-1 and TRBJ2-5 gives the whole variable domain SAVISQKPSRDICQRGTSLTIQCQVDSQVTMMFWYRQQPGQSLTLIATANQGSEATYESGFVIDKFPISRPNLTFSTLTVSNMSPEDSSIYLCSVGNGQGQDTQYFGPGTRLLVL.